Listed below are T cell receptor beta chains from one sample, sequenced in a study of blood T cell repertoires in COVID-19. The data were produced by immunoSEQ multiplex PCR, yet TCRdb's version contains in-frame clones alone and is incomplete. The sample holds roughly 75,000 clones, around 79% seen once. The specimen was peripheral blood. These receptors were taken from a man aged 50 to 60 with acute or convalescent COVID-19. CDR3s include the opening cysteine and the closing phenylalanine or tryptophan. D genes are given only for firm matches. For some rows the clone size is stated as once, few or many, or as a class when expanded; others skip it.

v_gene,len,j_gene,d_gene,abundance,CDR3aa,CDR3nt
TRBV6-5,14,TRBJ2-7,-,few,CASSQTGVVGEQYF,TGTGCCAGCAGCCAGACAGGTGTCGTAGGCGAGCAGTACTTC
TRBV14,14,TRBJ2-3,-,-,CASSQERSTDTQYF,TGTGCCAGCAGCCAAGAACGGAGCACAGATACGCAGTATTTT
TRBV6-5,14,TRBJ1-5,-,-,CASSSPYSNQPQHF,TGTGCCAGCAGTTCCCCTTATAGCAATCAGCCCCAGCATTTT
TRBV19,15,TRBJ2-5,-,-,CASSTTEGAWETQYF,TGTGCCAGTAGTACAACTGAGGGCGCTTGGGAGACCCAGTACTTC
TRBV27,15,TRBJ2-3,-,-,CASSSRQVSTDTQYF,TGTGCCAGCAGTTCGCGACAGGTTAGCACAGATACGCAGTATTTT
TRBV19,13,TRBJ1-6,-,few,CATRDTYNSPLHF,TGTGCCACCAGGGACACCTATAATTCACCCCTCCACTTT
TRBV28,14,TRBJ1-3,-,-,CASSLTGAGNTIYF,TGTGCCAGCAGCCTGACAGGAGCTGGAAACACCATATATTTT
TRBV29-1,13,TRBJ2-7,TRBD1,many,CSATGPDSYEQYF,TGCAGCGCGACAGGGCCGGATTCCTACGAGCAGTACTTC
TRBV5-5,14,TRBJ1-6,TRBD1,-,CASSRTGGNSPLHF,TGTGCCAGCAGCCGGACAGGGGGTAATTCACCCCTCCACTTT
TRBV7-2,13,TRBJ1-2,-,-,CASSSGTPYGYTF,TGTGCCAGCAGCTCCGGGACACCCTATGGCTACACCTTC